The sequence of this T cell receptor beta chain was determined in a study of tumor-infiltrating lymphocytes in oesophageal squamous cell carcinoma. The germline V gene has CDR1 MNHEY and CDR2 SMNVEV (reference sequence). The CDR3 is 11 amino acids. Worth noting for this clonotype: It may be a read error: a sequence one base away is much more abundant.

TCRdb analysed the reads with MiXCR anew, one entry per CDR3 protein. This table holds some 10,000 distinct CDR3 sequences, roughly three fifths found once. The rearrangement links TRBV27 to TRBJ2-5; D remains unclear. The DNA end is more similar to TRBJ2-1, so the J call may be wrong. Material: blood. The origin of this receptor is a female donor with esophageal squamous cell carcinoma. CDR3 sequence reads: CASSSSYEQFF. DNA of the CDR3: TGTGCCAGCAGTTCCTCCTACGAGCAGTTCTTC.